Listed below are T cell receptor beta chains from one sample, sequenced in a study of read filtering for tumor transcriptome and immune sequencing. MiXCR, applied by TCRdb to the reads, yields one record per CDR3 protein. In the table there are around 40,000 distinct CDR3 sequences, approximately 10% of which are singletons. Material for sequencing was a population of CD138-negative cells sorted from bone marrow. Receptors were obtained from a donor at least 40 years old with multiple myeloma. CDR3s include the opening cysteine and the closing phenylalanine or tryptophan. The D gene is left open where the match is weak. Where a row states a size, it is once, few, many or the class of an expanded clone; other rows omit it.

v_call: TRBV7-2; clone_size: many; d_call: -; j_call: TRBJ1-5; cdr3_nt: TGTGCCAGCAGCTCCGGGTGGGACAATCAGCCCCAGCATTTT; cdr3_aa: CASSSGWDNQPQHF
v_call: TRBV7-2; clone_size: -; d_call: -; j_call: TRBJ2-2; cdr3_nt: TGTGCCAGCAGGCCCGCCCTAGGGACAAAGAACACCGGGGAGCTGTTTTTT; cdr3_aa: CASRPALGTKNTGELFF
v_call: TRBV20-1; clone_size: many; d_call: -; j_call: TRBJ2-3; cdr3_nt: TGCAGCTCGACACCTGCTGGGGTTAAAGATACGCAGTATTTT; cdr3_aa: CSSTPAGVKDTQYF
v_call: TRBV7-9; clone_size: many; d_call: -; j_call: TRBJ1-4; cdr3_nt: TGTGCCACCCTTTCGCCTAATGAAAAACTGTTTTTT; cdr3_aa: CATLSPNEKLFF
v_call: TRBV7-2; clone_size: many; d_call: -; j_call: TRBJ2-1; cdr3_nt: TGTGCCAGCAGCTTGAGCTCGGGGTACAATGAGCAGTTCTTC; cdr3_aa: CASSLSSGYNEQFF
v_call: TRBV7-2; clone_size: many; d_call: -; j_call: TRBJ1-5; cdr3_nt: TGTGCCAGCAGCTACCAGGTGGATCAGCCCCAGCATTTT; cdr3_aa: CASSYQVDQPQHF
v_call: TRBV10-3; clone_size: many; d_call: -; j_call: TRBJ2-5; cdr3_nt: TGTGCCATCAGTCCCGGACAGGGAGGGCAAGAGACCCAGTACTTC; cdr3_aa: CAISPGQGGQETQYF
v_call: TRBV14; clone_size: many; d_call: -; j_call: TRBJ1-2; cdr3_nt: TGTGCCAGCAGCCAAGGGGGACCCCCTCATGGCTACACCTTC; cdr3_aa: CASSQGGPPHGYTF
v_call: TRBV5-1; clone_size: many; d_call: -; j_call: TRBJ1-5; cdr3_nt: TGCGCCAGCAGCGAAGGGGGGGGCGGTCAGCCCCAGCATTTT; cdr3_aa: CASSEGGGGQPQHF
v_call: TRBV20-1; clone_size: many; d_call: TRBD2; j_call: TRBJ2-7; cdr3_nt: TGCAGGGCGGGGGTGGGCTCCTACGAGCAGTACTTC; cdr3_aa: CRAGVGSYEQYF
v_call: TRBV5-4; clone_size: -; d_call: -; j_call: TRBJ2-2; cdr3_nt: TGTGCCAGCAGCACCCCAAGAGACACCGGGGAGCTGTTTTTT; cdr3_aa: CASSTPRDTGELFF
v_call: TRBV7-2; clone_size: many; d_call: TRBD2; j_call: TRBJ2-5; cdr3_nt: TGTGCCAGCAGCTTAGGCCCGGGGGGCCAAGAGACCCAGTACTTC; cdr3_aa: CASSLGPGGQETQYF
v_call: TRBV20-1; clone_size: -; d_call: -; j_call: TRBJ1-3; cdr3_nt: TGCAGTGCTAGAGTTGGACGCGTCTCCTCTGGAAACATCATATATTTT; cdr3_aa: CSARVGRVSSGNIIYF
v_call: TRBV4-1; clone_size: many; d_call: -; j_call: TRBJ2-7; cdr3_nt: TGCGCCAGCAGCCTTCGCAGAGGCTCCTACGAGCAGTACTTC; cdr3_aa: CASSLRRGSYEQYF
v_call: TRBV20-1; clone_size: many; d_call: -; j_call: TRBJ2-7; cdr3_nt: TGCAGTGCTAGAGATCGTATTGCGGCCTACGAGCAGTACTTC; cdr3_aa: CSARDRIAAYEQYF
v_call: TRBV7-2; clone_size: many; d_call: -; j_call: TRBJ2-3; cdr3_nt: TGTGCCAGCAAACTACAGGGGACTACTACAGATACGCAGTATTTT; cdr3_aa: CASKLQGTTTDTQYF
v_call: TRBV14; clone_size: many; d_call: -; j_call: TRBJ1-1; cdr3_nt: TGTGCCAGCAGCCAAGGGGGACTTGAAGCTTTCTTT; cdr3_aa: CASSQGGLEAFF
v_call: TRBV7-2; clone_size: many; d_call: -; j_call: TRBJ2-5; cdr3_nt: TGTGCCAGCAGCTTAGTTAGTTGGGTGGAGACCCAGTACTTC; cdr3_aa: CASSLVSWVETQYF
v_call: TRBV28; clone_size: few; d_call: TRBD2; j_call: TRBJ2-1; cdr3_nt: TGTGCCAGCATCCCGCCGGGGGGGCGGCGGAGCGGGGGCCATGAGCAGTTCTTC; cdr3_aa: CASIPPGGRRSGGHEQFF
v_call: TRBV28; clone_size: -; d_call: TRBD1; j_call: TRBJ2-1; cdr3_nt: TGTGCCGGCAGTTTACCGACAGGGGGCTTCTACAATGAGCAGTTCTTC; cdr3_aa: CAGSLPTGGFYNEQFF
v_call: TRBV6-5; clone_size: many; d_call: TRBD1; j_call: TRBJ1-4; cdr3_nt: TGTGCCAGCAGTCTACAGGGGAGTAAACTGTTTTTT; cdr3_aa: CASSLQGSKLFF
v_call: TRBV7-9; clone_size: many; d_call: TRBD1; j_call: TRBJ2-7; cdr3_nt: TGTGCCAGCAGCTTAGGACAGGGGGACGAGCAGTACTTC; cdr3_aa: CASSLGQGDEQYF
v_call: TRBV28; clone_size: many; d_call: -; j_call: TRBJ1-5; cdr3_nt: TGTGCCAGCAGAAAAGGGCTCATCGATCAGCCCCAGCATTTT; cdr3_aa: CASRKGLIDQPQHF
v_call: TRBV6-4; clone_size: many; d_call: -; j_call: TRBJ2-2; cdr3_nt: TGTGCCAGCCGTGATTCGACCTTGAAGGAGCTGTTTTTT; cdr3_aa: CASRDSTLKELFF
v_call: TRBV28; clone_size: many; d_call: -; j_call: TRBJ2-5; cdr3_nt: TGTGCCAGCAGTTTTGGTGCAGGCCACCAAGAGACCCAGTACTTC; cdr3_aa: CASSFGAGHQETQYF
v_call: TRBV19; clone_size: many; d_call: -; j_call: TRBJ2-2; cdr3_nt: TGTGCCAGTAGTCTCCTCACTAGTAGCGGGGAGCTGTTTTTT; cdr3_aa: CASSLLTSSGELFF
v_call: TRBV19; clone_size: many; d_call: -; j_call: TRBJ2-5; cdr3_nt: TGTGCCAGTAGTATGAGGGTTTCAAGAGAAGAGACCCAGTACTTC; cdr3_aa: CASSMRVSREETQYF
v_call: TRBV7-6; clone_size: many; d_call: -; j_call: TRBJ2-5; cdr3_nt: TGTGCCAGCAGCTTAGTCCGTGGAGAAGGGGAGACCCAGTACTTC; cdr3_aa: CASSLVRGEGETQYF
v_call: TRBV6-2/TRBV6-3; clone_size: many; d_call: -; j_call: TRBJ1-1; cdr3_nt: TGTGCCAGCAGCCGGTCCCGAGGGGACCGGGACACTGAAGCTTTCTTT; cdr3_aa: CASSRSRGDRDTEAFF
v_call: TRBV19; clone_size: many; d_call: -; j_call: TRBJ2-1; cdr3_nt: TGTGCCAGTAGTCTGGCTTTTTCCTACAATGAGCAGTTCTTC; cdr3_aa: CASSLAFSYNEQFF
v_call: TRBV28; clone_size: many; d_call: -; j_call: TRBJ2-1; cdr3_nt: TGTGCCAGCAGTCCCCCCCCAGGGGGGCGTAATGAGCAGTTCTTC; cdr3_aa: CASSPPPGGRNEQFF